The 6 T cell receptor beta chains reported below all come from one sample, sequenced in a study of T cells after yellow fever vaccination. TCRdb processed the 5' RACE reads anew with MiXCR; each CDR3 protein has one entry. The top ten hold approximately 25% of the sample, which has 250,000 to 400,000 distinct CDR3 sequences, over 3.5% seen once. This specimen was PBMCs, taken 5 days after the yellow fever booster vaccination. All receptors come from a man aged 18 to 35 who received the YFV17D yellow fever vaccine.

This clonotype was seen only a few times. The CDR3 loop is CASSLMRTNTEAFF. As DNA, the CDR3 is TGTGCCAGCAGCTTAATGAGGACGAACACTGAAGCTTTCTTT. The chain uses TRBV7-2 and TRBJ1-1; D gene uncertain. CDR1 is SGHTA, CDR2 FQGNSA, per germline. This CDR3 is 14 amino acids long. V was pared by 2 bases and J by 1 base, with 8 bases between.

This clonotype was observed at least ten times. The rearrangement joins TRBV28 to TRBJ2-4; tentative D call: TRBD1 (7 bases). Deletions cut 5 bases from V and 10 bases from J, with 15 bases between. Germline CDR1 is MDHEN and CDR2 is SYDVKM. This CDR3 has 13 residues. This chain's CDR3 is CASSLRQGLIQYF. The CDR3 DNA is TGTGCCAGCAGTCTTCGACAGGGACTGATTCAGTACTTC.

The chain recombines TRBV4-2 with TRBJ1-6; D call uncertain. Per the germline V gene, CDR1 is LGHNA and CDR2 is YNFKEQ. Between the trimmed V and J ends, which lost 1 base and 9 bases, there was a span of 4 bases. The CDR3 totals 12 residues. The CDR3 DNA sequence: TGTGCCAGCAGCCAAGTGGGTTCACCCCTCCACTTT. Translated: CASSQVGSPLHF.

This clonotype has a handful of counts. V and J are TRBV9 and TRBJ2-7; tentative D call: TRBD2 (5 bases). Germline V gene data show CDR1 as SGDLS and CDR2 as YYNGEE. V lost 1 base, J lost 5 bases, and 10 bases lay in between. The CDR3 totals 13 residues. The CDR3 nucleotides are TGTGCCAGCAGCGTACAAGAGGGAGACGAGCAGTACTTC. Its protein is CASSVQEGDEQYF.

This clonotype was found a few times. The CDR3 DNA is TGCAGTGCTAAACGGAGCACAGATACGCAGTATTTT. Translation: CSAKRSTDTQYF. The V call is TRBV20-1, the J call TRBJ2-3; D is undetermined. This CDR3 is 12 amino acids long. Between the trimmed V and J ends, which lost 4 bases and 0 bases, there was a span of 5 bases. Germline assignment: CDR1 DFQATT and CDR2 SNEGSKA (reference sequence).

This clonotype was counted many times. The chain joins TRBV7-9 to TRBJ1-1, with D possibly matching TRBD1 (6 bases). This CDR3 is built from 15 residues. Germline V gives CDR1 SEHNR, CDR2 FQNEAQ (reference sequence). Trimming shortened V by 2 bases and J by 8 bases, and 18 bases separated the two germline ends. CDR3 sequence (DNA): TGTGCCAGCAGCTTAAGGGGGGTATCGGTTGGCGAAGCTTTCTTT. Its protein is CASSLRGVSVGEAFF.